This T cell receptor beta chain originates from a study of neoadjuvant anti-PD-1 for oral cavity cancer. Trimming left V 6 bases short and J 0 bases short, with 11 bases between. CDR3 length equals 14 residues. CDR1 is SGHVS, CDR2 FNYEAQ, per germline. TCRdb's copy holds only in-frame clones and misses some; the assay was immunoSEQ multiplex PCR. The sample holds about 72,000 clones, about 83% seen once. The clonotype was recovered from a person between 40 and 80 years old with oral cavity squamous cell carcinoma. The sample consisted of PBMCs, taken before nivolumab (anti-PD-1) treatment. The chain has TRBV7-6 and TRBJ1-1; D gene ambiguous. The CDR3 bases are TGTGCCAGCAGTAACTGGGGTTTGAACACTGAAGCTTTCTTT. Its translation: CASSNWGLNTEAFF. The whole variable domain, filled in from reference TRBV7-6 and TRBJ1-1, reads GAGVSQSPRYKVTKRGQDVALRCDPISGHVSLYWYRQALGQGPEFLTYFNYEAQQDKSGLPNDRFSAERPEGSISTLTIQRTEQRDSAMYRCASSNWGLNTEAFFGQGTRLTVV.